This note documents a single TCR beta chain sequence. PCR primers comprised 60 Vbeta and 13 Jbeta primers. TCRdb's copy holds only in-frame clones and misses some; the assay was immunoSEQ multiplex PCR. The repertoire holds approximately 150,000 clones, with 80% to 85% as singletons. Every donor was a healthy person donating bone marrow. J was trimmed by 7 bases and V by 9 bases; bases with no gene match: 3. Germline loops: CDR1 MNHEY, CDR2 SMNVEV (reference sequence). This CDR3 is 12 amino acids long. The data were taken from a study of cytomegalovirus exposure and HLA in healthy donors. The sequenced material came from PBMCs. The sequence was obtained from a man in his fifties or sixties in good health and CMV-seropositive. The chain is built from TRBV27 and TRBJ2-2, with TRBD1 matching over 9 bases. The CDR3 DNA reads as TGTGCCAGTCGGACAGGGGACGGGGAGCTGTTTTTT. Amino acids: CASRTGDGELFF.